These 13 T cell receptor beta chains came from one sample sequenced in a study of blood T cell repertoires in COVID-19. Assay: immunoSEQ multiplex PCR; the TCRdb copy retains only in-frame clones and omits some. The sample includes roughly 440,000 clones, 70% to 90% of them seen just once. Sequencing was done on a sample of peripheral blood. The source of these receptors is a woman in her 50s with COVID-19, enrolled during active disease.

The V and J genes are TRBV5-4 and TRBJ2-6; a weak D match, TRBD2 (6 bases). This CDR3 contains 16 residues. Trimming stripped 4 bases from V and 2 bases from J, with 13 bases between. In germline, CDR1 is SGHNT, CDR2 YYREEE (reference sequence). CDR3 DNA: TGTGCCAGCAGCCCTTACCGGAGGGCTGGGGCCAACGTCCTGACTTTC. Its translation is CASSPYRRAGANVLTF.

V usage is TRBV7-3 and J usage is TRBJ2-1, with D maybe TRBD2 (6 bases). V gave up 5 bases and J gave up 0 bases, with 14 bases separating them. Germline-derived CDR1 and CDR2 are SGHTA and FQGTGA. This CDR3 is 16 amino acids long. This CDR3 is CASSARVAASYNEQFF. CDR3 DNA: TGTGCCAGCAGCGCAAGAGTAGCGGCCTCCTACAATGAGCAGTTCTTC.

The chain combines TRBV7-9 with TRBJ1-3, with D perhaps matching TRBD1 (5 bases). Trimming removed 3 bases at V and 2 bases at J, with 8 bases between. Germline-derived CDR1 and CDR2 are SEHNR and FQNEAQ (reference sequence). The CDR3 consists of 14 residues. In DNA form, the CDR3 reads TGTGCCAGCAGCTTCGGGGGGGCTGGAAACACCATATATTTT. Its translation is CASSFGGAGNTIYF.

This chain uses TRBV6-5 with TRBJ2-2, with 9 bases matching TRBD1. V was pared by 6 bases and J by 6 bases, with 5 bases of the junction left unmatched. Germline V gene lookup returns CDR1 MNHEY and CDR2 SVGAGI. The CDR3 is made up of 14 amino acids. The CDR3 DNA reads TGTGCCAGCAGCGACAGGGGGTTGGCCGGGGAGCTGTTTTTT. It translates to CASSDRGLAGELFF.

In this sample, this clone turned up once. The chain combines TRBV7-2 with TRBJ1-2, with 9 bases lining up with TRBD1. V shed 1 base, J shed 14 bases, and the junction held 8 bases outside the gene matches. The CDR3 totals 13 residues. Germline V gene lookup returns CDR1 SGHTA and CDR2 FQGNSA. The CDR3 nucleotides read TGTGCCAGCAGCTTAGGGGGGGACAGGGCCAGAACCTTC. Translation: CASSLGGDRARTF.

Remarks on this clone: Other DNA sequences from this sample encode an identical CDR3 as well. The rearrangement uses TRBV11-2 and TRBJ2-7; the D is unclear. The CDR3 runs to 12 residues. Germline V gives CDR1 SGHAT, CDR2 FQNNGV. V was cut by 1 base and J by 6 bases, with 7 bases left in between. The CDR3 reads CASSLAGAEQYF. The CDR3 bases are TGTGCCAGCAGCTTAGCAGGCGCCGAGCAGTACTTC.

The chain joins TRBV9 to TRBJ1-1; D gene uncertain. CDR1 is SGDLS and CDR2 is YYNGEE in the germline V gene. Trimming removed 2 bases at V and 1 base at J, with 6 bases between. The CDR3 loop spans 13 amino acids. The CDR3 region is CASSVQENTEAFF. The CDR3 bases are TGTGCCAGCAGCGTTCAGGAGAACACTGAAGCTTTCTTT.

The sample holds a few counts of this clone. This chain connects TRBV5-1 to TRBJ1-5, with D uncertain. This CDR3 is built from 16 residues. Trimming pared 0 bases from V and 0 bases from J, leaving 10 bases between. CDR1 and CDR2 from the germline V gene are SGHRS and YFSETQ. For the CDR3, the DNA is TGCGCCAGCAGCTTGGGCTCGCGGTATAGCAATCAGCCCCAGCATTTT. This sequence encodes CASSLGSRYSNQPQHF.

The chain uses TRBV3-1 (or the pseudogene TRBV3-2) and TRBJ1-2, with a tentative D call TRBD1 (5 bases). Germline CDR1 LGHDT, CDR2 YNNKEL (reference sequence). The length of the CDR3 is 15 residues. V was pared by 4 bases and J by 8 bases, with 20 bases between. The CDR3 spells CASSLGSVVGQGYTF. The CDR3 coding sequence is TGTGCCAGCAGCCTCGGCAGTGTCGTCGGACAAGGCTACACCTTC.

The genes are TRBV5-6 and TRBJ2-3; D uncertain. V lost 2 bases, J lost 5 bases, and 6 bases lay in between. CDR1 is SGHDT, CDR2 YYEEEE, per germline. The CDR3 extends over 12 amino acids. The CDR3 nucleotides read TGTGCCAGCAGCTTTGGCAGAGATACGCAGTATTTT. The encoded protein is CASSFGRDTQYF.

The sample holds one count of this clone. V gene TRBV28 combines with J gene TRBJ2-1; D uncertain. CDR3 size: 13 residues. The germline gives CDR1 MDHEN, CDR2 SYDVKM. V dropped 7 bases and J dropped 10 bases, with 17 bases sitting between them. CDR3 sequence reads: CASTPARMREQFF. In DNA form, the CDR3 reads TGTGCCAGCACCCCCGCCAGGATGCGAGAGCAGTTCTTC.

The chain uses TRBV5-4 and TRBJ2-3; 8 positions agree with TRBD2. The V segment lost 9 bases and the J segment 0 bases; nucleotides outside the gene matches: 12. From germline, CDR1 is SGHNT and CDR2 YYREEE (reference sequence). The CDR3 is 16 amino acids. The CDR3 DNA is TGTGCCACCGCCCCACGACTAGCGATTAGCACAGATACGCAGTATTTT. Translating gives CATAPRLAISTDTQYF.

V usage is TRBV11-2 and J usage is TRBJ2-2; 8 bases map to TRBD1. The CDR3 length is 14 residues. Germline lookup yields CDR1 SGHAT and CDR2 FQNNGV. The trim removed 7 bases at V and 5 bases at J, leaving 6 bases unmatched. The CDR3 DNA reads TGTGCCAGCATCTTCACAGGGGGGACCGGGGAGCTGTTTTTT. It codes for CASIFTGGTGELFF.